What follows are 17 T cell receptor beta chains derived from one specimen sequenced in a study of regulatory and conventional T cells in RAG deficiency. Sequencing was performed with immunoSEQ multiplex PCR; in TCRdb, only in-frame clones are kept and a portion is missing. This sample carries some 20,000 clones, 93% of them seen once, and the ten largest clones take roughly 0.71%. Genomic DNA came from blood conventional CD4+ T cells gated CD25-low CD127-high. These data were also reused for a study on regulatory T cells. In that study: The primer mix had 52 TRBV and 13 TRBJ primers.

The sequenced sample consisted of CD4+ T cells sorted from blood. These receptors were collected from a human donor in good health.

The chain couples TRBV5-1 to TRBJ2-7; unclear D gene. V was trimmed by 0 bases and J by 7 bases, leaving 8 bases between them. Germline CDR1 and CDR2: SGHRS and YFSETQ. The CDR3 length is 12 residues. CDR3 region: CASSLAVGEQYF. For the CDR3, the DNA is TGCGCCAGCAGCTTGGCCGTTGGTGAGCAGTACTTC.

The chain recombines TRBV5-4 with TRBJ2-1; D perhaps matches TRBD2 (5 bases). The V and J ends lost 2 bases and 2 bases respectively, with 11 bases between them. Germline CDR1 and CDR2: SGHNT and YYREEE (reference sequence). The CDR3 covers 15 residues. CDR3 DNA sequence: TGTGCCAGCAGCTTACCGGACTGGACCTACAATGAGCAGTTCTTC. Translation gives CASSLPDWTYNEQFF.

The CDR3: CASSSGSLAGGPSYNEQFF. CDR3 nucleotide sequence: TGCGCCAGCAGCTCTGGATCCCTAGCGGGAGGCCCCTCCTACAATGAGCAGTTCTTC. The chain employs TRBV5-1 and TRBJ2-1; 11 bases fit TRBD2. The CDR3 loop spans 19 amino acids. CDR1 and CDR2 from the germline V gene are SGHRS and YFSETQ. The V and J ends lost 3 bases and 0 bases, in that order; junction bases with no gene match: 11.

V gene TRBV2 combines with J gene TRBJ1-2; no clear D. The ends were cut back, 8 bases at V and 5 bases at J, with 12 bases in the middle. Germline V CDR1 and CDR2: SNHLY, FYNNEI. CDR3 length: 12 residues. CDR3 sequence: CASSRAAYGYTF. CDR3 nucleotide sequence: TGTGCCAGCTCACGGGCAGCATATGGCTACACCTTC.

The chain recombines TRBV28 with TRBJ2-6; no definite D call. In germline, CDR1 is MDHEN, CDR2 SYDVKM. Trimming removed 5 bases from V and 0 bases from J, with 5 bases in between. The CDR3 has 14 amino acids. CDR3 sequence: CASSPDSGANVLTF. Written as DNA, the CDR3 is TGTGCCAGCAGTCCCGACTCTGGGGCCAACGTCCTGACTTTC.

The chain employs TRBV12-2 and TRBJ2-7. TRBV12-2 is a pseudogene locus. The CDR3 totals 10 residues. The CDR3 sequence is CASRLADGYF. CDR3 nucleotide sequence: TGTGCAAGTCGCTTAGCGGATGGGTACTTC.

The count of this clone is one. This chain links TRBV9 with TRBJ2-2; the D call may be TRBD1 or TRBD2 (5 bases each). The ends were cut back, 4 bases at V and 2 bases at J, with 15 bases in the middle. The germline CDR1 and CDR2 sequences are SGDLS and YYNGEE. This CDR3 comprises 16 residues. In nucleotides, the CDR3 is TGTGCCAGCAGCCCCCTTTCCCGGGGCAACACCGGGGAGCTGTTTTTT. Its translation is CASSPLSRGNTGELFF.

The V and J genes are TRBV18 and TRBJ2-5, with unresolved D. CDR3 length equals 12 residues. The germline V gene encodes CDR1 KGHSH and CDR2 LQKENI. V was cut by 5 bases and J by 4 bases, with 8 bases left in between. The CDR3 is CASSIEGETQYF. Written as DNA, the CDR3 is TGTGCCAGCTCAATAGAAGGAGAGACCCAGTACTTC.

This clone was seen just once. The chain has TRBV20-1 and TRBJ2-5; D uncertain. The V and J ends lost 3 bases and 0 bases respectively, with 2 bases between them. The CDR3 covers 11 residues. CDR1 is DFQATT, CDR2 SNEGSKA, per germline (reference sequence). The CDR3 is CSARNQETQYF. The CDR3, as DNA: TGCAGTGCTAGGAACCAAGAGACCCAGTACTTC.

The rearrangement links TRBV19 to TRBJ2-7; D possibly uses TRBD1 or TRBD2 (5 bases each). This CDR3 has 16 residues. The V end lost 4 bases, the J end lost 3 bases, and 19 bases lay between the germline ends. Looked up from germline, CDR1 is LNHDA and CDR2 is SQIVND (reference sequence). The DNA of the CDR3 is TGTGCCAGTAGTACCCCGGGGCGCGATTCGGGCTACGAGCAGTACTTC. This sequence encodes CASSTPGRDSGYEQYF.

The chain couples TRBV30 to TRBJ1-6; 8 bases map to TRBD1. Germline CDR1 and CDR2: GTSNPN and SVGIG (reference sequence). With V trimmed by 4 bases and J by 9 bases, 8 bases remained unmatched. The CDR3 consists of 14 residues. Here the CDR3 DNA reads TGTGCCTGGAAGCACCAGGGGGCAAGTTCACCCCTCCACTTT. Its translation is CAWKHQGASSPLHF.

V is TRBV9 and J is TRBJ2-5, with D perhaps matching TRBD1 or TRBD2 (5 bases each). V lost 6 bases and J 1 base, leaving 19 bases between the germline ends. The CDR3 spans 16 residues. Looked up from germline, CDR1 is SGDLS and CDR2 is YYNGEE. The DNA of the CDR3 is TGTGCCAGCACCAACGGGGCCCATCCCCTCCAAGAGACCCAGTACTTC. Translating gives CASTNGAHPLQETQYF.

The genes are TRBV18 and TRBJ2-3; tentatively, D is TRBD2 (6 bases). Germline CDR1 and CDR2: KGHSH and LQKENI. Between the trimmed V and J ends, which lost 3 bases and 2 bases, there was a span of 12 bases. The CDR3 sequence is 15 residues long. The CDR3 DNA follows: TGTGCCAGCTCACCTTTATCGGGAGCCACAGATACGCAGTATTTT. This gives the protein CASSPLSGATDTQYF.

This sequence joins TRBV5-1 and TRBJ2-7; 10 bases are a match to TRBD1. The J segment lost 5 bases and the V segment lost 4 bases, leaving 6 bases of the junction unmatched. Germline V CDR1 and CDR2: SGHRS, YFSETQ. The CDR3 is made up of 14 amino acids. The CDR3 spells CASSPQTGGHEQYF. In DNA, the CDR3 is TGCGCCAGCAGCCCGCAGACAGGGGGCCACGAGCAGTACTTC.

This chain uses TRBV11-3 with TRBJ2-7; D is undetermined. The V end was cut by 1 base, the J end by 0 bases, with 10 bases between. CDR3 length: 15 amino acids. CDR1 and CDR2 from the germline V gene are SGHNT and YENEEA. CDR3 bases: TGTGCCAGCAGCTTAGGTGAGATCAGCTCCTACGAGCAGTACTTC. Its translation: CASSLGEISSYEQYF.

J is TRBJ2-7 and V is TRBV2; the match to TRBD1 covers 8 bases. There are 14 residues in the CDR3. The germline V gene encodes CDR1 SNHLY and CDR2 FYNNEI. V lost 8 bases to trimming and J lost 0 bases; unmatched junction nucleotides: 6. Here the CDR3 DNA reads TGTGCCAGCGGGGGACAGGCCGTCTCCTACGAGCAGTACTTC. Residues: CASGGQAVSYEQYF.

The chain is built from TRBV11-2 and TRBJ2-7; D gene uncertain. Germline CDR1 reads SGHAT; CDR2 reads FQNNGV. V was cut by 7 bases and J by 1 base, with 11 bases left in between. The CDR3 runs to 13 residues. CDR3 region: CASTLGRSYEQYF. Written as DNA, the CDR3 is TGTGCCAGCACCTTGGGCAGGTCCTACGAGCAGTACTTC.